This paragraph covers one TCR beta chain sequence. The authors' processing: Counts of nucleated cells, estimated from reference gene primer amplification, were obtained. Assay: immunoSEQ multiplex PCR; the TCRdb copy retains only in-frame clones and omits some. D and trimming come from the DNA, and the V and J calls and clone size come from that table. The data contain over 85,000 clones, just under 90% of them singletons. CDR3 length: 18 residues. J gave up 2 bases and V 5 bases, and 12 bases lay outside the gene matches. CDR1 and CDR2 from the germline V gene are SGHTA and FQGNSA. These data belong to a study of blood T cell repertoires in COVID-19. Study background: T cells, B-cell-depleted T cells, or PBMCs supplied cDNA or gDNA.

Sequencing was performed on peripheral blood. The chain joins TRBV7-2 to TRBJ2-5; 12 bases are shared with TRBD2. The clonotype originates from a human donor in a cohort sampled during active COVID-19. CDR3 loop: CASSPRLAGALIQETQYF. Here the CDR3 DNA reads TGTGCCAGCAGCCCAAGACTAGCGGGGGCCCTTATACAAGAGACCCAGTACTTC.